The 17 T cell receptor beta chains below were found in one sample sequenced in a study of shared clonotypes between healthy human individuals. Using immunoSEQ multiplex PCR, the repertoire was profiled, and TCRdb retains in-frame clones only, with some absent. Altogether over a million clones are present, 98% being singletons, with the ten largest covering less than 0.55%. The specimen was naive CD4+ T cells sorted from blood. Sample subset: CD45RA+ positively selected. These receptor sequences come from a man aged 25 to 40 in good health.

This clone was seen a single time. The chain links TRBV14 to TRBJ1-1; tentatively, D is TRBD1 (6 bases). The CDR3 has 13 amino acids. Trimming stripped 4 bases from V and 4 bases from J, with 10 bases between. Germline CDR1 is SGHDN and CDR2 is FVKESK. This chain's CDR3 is CASSRQGFTEAFF. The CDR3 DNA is TGTGCCAGCAGCCGTCAGGGGTTCACTGAAGCTTTCTTT.

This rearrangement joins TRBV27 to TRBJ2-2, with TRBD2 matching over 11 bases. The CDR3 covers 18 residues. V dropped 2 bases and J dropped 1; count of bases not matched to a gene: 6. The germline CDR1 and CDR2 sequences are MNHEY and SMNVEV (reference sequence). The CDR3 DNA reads TGTGCCAGCAGTTTAGCACTAGCGGGAGCTGGGAACACCGGGGAGCTGTTTTTT. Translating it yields CASSLALAGAGNTGELFF.

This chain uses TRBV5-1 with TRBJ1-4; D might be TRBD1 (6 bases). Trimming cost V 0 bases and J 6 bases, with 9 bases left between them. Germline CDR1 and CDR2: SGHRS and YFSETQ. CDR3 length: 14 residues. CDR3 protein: CASSLAGGDEKLFF. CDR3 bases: TGCGCCAGCAGCTTGGCGGGGGGCGATGAAAAACTGTTTTTT. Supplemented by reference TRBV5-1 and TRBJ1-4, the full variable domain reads KAGVTQTPRYLIKTRGQQVTLSCSPISGHRSVSWYQQTPGQGLQFLFEYFSETQRNKGNFPGRFSGRQFSNSRSEMNVSTLELGDSALYLCASSLAGGDEKLFFGSGTQLSVL.

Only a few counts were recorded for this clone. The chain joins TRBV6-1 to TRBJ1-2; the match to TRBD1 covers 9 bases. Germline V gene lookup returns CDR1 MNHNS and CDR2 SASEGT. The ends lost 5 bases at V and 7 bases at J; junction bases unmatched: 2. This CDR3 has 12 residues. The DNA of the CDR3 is TGTGCCAGCAGTCTGGACAGGGGTGGCTACACCTTC. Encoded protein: CASSLDRGGYTF.

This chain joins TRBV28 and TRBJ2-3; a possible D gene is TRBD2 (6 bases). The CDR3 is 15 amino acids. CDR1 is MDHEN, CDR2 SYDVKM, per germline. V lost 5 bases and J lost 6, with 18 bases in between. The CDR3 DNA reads TGTGCCAGCAGTAACGTAGCCGGGAGTCACGATACGCAGTATTTT. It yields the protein CASSNVAGSHDTQYF.

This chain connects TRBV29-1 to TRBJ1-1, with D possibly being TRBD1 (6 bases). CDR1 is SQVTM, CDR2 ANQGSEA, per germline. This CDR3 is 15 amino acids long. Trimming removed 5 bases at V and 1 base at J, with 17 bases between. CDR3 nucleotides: TGCAGCGTTCGAAGAGGGGGGGCCCGGAACACTGAAGCTTTCTTT. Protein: CSVRRGGARNTEAFF.

Here the CDR3 DNA reads TGCGCCAGCCGGATCTATAGACAGTACAATGAGCAGTTCTTC. Protein sequence: CASRIYRQYNEQFF. The chain has TRBV5-1 and TRBJ2-1; D may be TRBD1 (5 bases). Trimming shortened V by 7 bases and J by 4 bases, and 15 bases separated the two germline ends. This CDR3 is 14 amino acids long. Germline V gives CDR1 SGHRS, CDR2 YFSETQ.

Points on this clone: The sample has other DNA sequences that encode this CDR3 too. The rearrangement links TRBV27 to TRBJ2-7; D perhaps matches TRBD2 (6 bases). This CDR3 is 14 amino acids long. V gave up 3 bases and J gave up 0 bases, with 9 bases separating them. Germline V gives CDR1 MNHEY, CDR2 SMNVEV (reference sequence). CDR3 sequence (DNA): TGTGCCAGCAGTTTTAGCGGTCGCTCCTACGAGCAGTACTTC. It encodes CASSFSGRSYEQYF.

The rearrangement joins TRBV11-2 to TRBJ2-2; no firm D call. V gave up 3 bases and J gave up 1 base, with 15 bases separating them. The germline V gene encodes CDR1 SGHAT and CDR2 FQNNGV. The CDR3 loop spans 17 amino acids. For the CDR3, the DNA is TGTGCCAGCAGCTTCCCCGAGGTTTTGGGGAACACCGGGGAGCTGTTTTTT. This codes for CASSFPEVLGNTGELFF.

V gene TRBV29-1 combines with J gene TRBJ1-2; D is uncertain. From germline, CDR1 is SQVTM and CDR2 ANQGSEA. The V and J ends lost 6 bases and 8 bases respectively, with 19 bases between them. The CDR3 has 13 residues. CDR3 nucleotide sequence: TGCAGCGTGGGAAGGCATGGGATTCGAGGCTACACCTTC. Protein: CSVGRHGIRGYTF.

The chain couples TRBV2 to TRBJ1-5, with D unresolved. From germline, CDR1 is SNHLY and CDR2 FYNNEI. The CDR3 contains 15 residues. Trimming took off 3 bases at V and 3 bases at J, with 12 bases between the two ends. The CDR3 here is CASSDIRENNQPQHF. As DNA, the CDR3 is TGTGCCAGCAGTGATATTAGGGAAAACAATCAGCCCCAGCATTTT.

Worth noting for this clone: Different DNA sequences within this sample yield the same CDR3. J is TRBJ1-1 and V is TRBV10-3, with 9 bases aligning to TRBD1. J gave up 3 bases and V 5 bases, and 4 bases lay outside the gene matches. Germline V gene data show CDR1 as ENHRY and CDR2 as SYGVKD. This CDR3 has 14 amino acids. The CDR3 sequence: CAISPGQGDTEAFF. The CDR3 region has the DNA TGTGCCATCAGTCCGGGACAGGGAGACACTGAAGCTTTCTTT.

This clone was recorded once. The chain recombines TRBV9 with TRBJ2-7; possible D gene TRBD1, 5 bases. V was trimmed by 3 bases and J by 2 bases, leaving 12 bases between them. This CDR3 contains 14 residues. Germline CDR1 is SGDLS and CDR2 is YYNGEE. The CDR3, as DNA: TGTGCCAGCAGCGCCCATACAGGCCCCTACGAGCAGTACTTC. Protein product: CASSAHTGPYEQYF.

The CDR3 is CASSLARGGALYNEQFF. CDR3 sequence (DNA): TGTGCCAGCAGCTTAGCTCGTGGGGGGGCGTTGTACAATGAGCAGTTCTTC. This chain uses TRBV11-2 with TRBJ2-1; a possible D gene is TRBD2 (7 bases). Germline assignment: CDR1 SGHAT and CDR2 FQNNGV. Trimming took 1 base from V and 4 from J, leaving 17 bases between them. The CDR3 loop spans 17 amino acids.

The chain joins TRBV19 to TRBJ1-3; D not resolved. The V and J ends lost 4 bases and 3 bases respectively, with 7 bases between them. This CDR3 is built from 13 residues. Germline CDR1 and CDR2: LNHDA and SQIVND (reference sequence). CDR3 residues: CASSTQLGNTIYF. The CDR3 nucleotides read TGTGCCAGTAGTACCCAACTTGGAAACACCATATATTTT.

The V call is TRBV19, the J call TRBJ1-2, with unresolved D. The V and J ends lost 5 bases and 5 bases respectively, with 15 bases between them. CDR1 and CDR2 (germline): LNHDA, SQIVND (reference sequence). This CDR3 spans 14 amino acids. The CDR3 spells CASSVTRRRYGYTF. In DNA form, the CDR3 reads TGTGCCAGTAGTGTGACACGGCGAAGATATGGCTACACCTTC.

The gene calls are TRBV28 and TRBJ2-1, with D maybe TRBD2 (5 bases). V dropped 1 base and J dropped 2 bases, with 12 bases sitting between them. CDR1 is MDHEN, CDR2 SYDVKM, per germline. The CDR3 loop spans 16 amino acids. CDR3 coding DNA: TGTGCCAGCAGTTTATCGGTGCCGGGAACCTACAATGAGCAGTTCTTC. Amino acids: CASSLSVPGTYNEQFF.